The clone carrying this TCR beta chain was detected a few times. What it binds is unknown. In TCRdb, the RT-PCR reads were re-called with MiXCR into one record per CDR3 protein. The sample shows around 760,000 distinct CDR3 sequences, over 11% of them seen only once. This specimen belongs to a study of response to subunit inactivated influenza vaccine. The germline V gene has CDR1 SGHDT and CDR2 YYEEEE. The CDR3 spans 15 residues. The V gene end was trimmed by 4 bases and the J gene end by 3 bases; junction bases not matched to a gene: 8. Study observations and caveats: Few new T cells, the authors suggested, are recruited by each seasonal influenza vaccination.

The chain links TRBV5-6 to TRBJ2-3; 7 nucleotides line up with TRBD2. The sequences come from PBMCs from blood, collected 14 to 15 days before vaccination. This TCR was recovered from a man aged 50 to 60 who received an inactivated influenza vaccine. The DNA for the CDR3 is TGTGCCAGCAGCCAAGCGGGATCCGGGACAGATACGCAGTATTTT. The encoded protein is CASSQAGSGTDTQYF.